One sample yielded the 13 T cell receptor beta chains listed below, sequenced in a study of CD8 T cells in ankylosing spondylitis. Whole-study results and caveats: A TCR beta motif of under 10 highly homologous variants appeared characteristic of ankylosing spondylitis blood.

For these receptors, no antigen is known. TCRdb called the 5' RACE reads again in MiXCR, with one record for every CDR3 protein. The sample consists of under 850,000 distinct CDR3 sequences, around 19% of them appearing once. The sample taken for sequencing was blood, either unsorted or a sorted T cell fraction (not recorded which). The receptor source for this set is a male donor with ankylosing spondylitis.

This clonotype was counted only a few times. The chain carries TRBV29-1 and TRBJ1-5, with a weak D call TRBD1 (6 bases). This CDR3 has 13 residues. From germline, CDR1 is SQVTM and CDR2 ANQGSEA. The germline V and J ends were trimmed by 4 bases and 5 bases, with 12 bases remaining between them. CDR3 amino acids: CSVAQGSHQPQHF. The CDR3 DNA reads as TGCAGCGTTGCCCAGGGGAGTCATCAGCCCCAGCATTTT.

The V and J genes are TRBV6-1 and TRBJ2-2, with 9 bases aligning to TRBD1. Germline values: CDR1 MNHNS, CDR2 SASEGT. This CDR3 comprises 15 residues. Trimming at V came to 5 bases and at J to 7 bases, leaving 8 bases not matched to a gene. The CDR3 DNA is TGTGCCAGCAGTACGCACAGGGGGCTGGTCGGGGAGCTGTTTTTT. It is translated as CASSTHRGLVGELFF.

The table lists this clonotype with a few counts. The J gene is TRBJ1-1, the V gene TRBV18; D unresolved. Germline V CDR1 and CDR2: KGHSH, LQKENI. V was clipped by 6 bases and J by 1 base, with 24 bases between them. This CDR3 is built from 18 residues. The CDR3 DNA reads as TGTGCCAGCTCCCCCTCCTCGCGACTAGACACCCCGAACACTGAAGCTTTCTTT. Translated, it gives CASSPSSRLDTPNTEAFF.

This chain links TRBV20-1 with TRBJ1-4; the D gene is possibly TRBD1 (5 bases). V shed 6 bases and J shed 7 bases, with 15 bases lying between them. This CDR3 comprises 13 residues. Germline loops: CDR1 DFQATT, CDR2 SNEGSKA (reference sequence). The CDR3 nucleotides read TGCAGTGCCAGCAGGGCCGTGGGTGAAAAACTGTTTTTT. As protein: CSASRAVGEKLFF.

This clonotype was detected once. As DNA, the CDR3 is TGTGCCACCTTGGACCGTGAGACCCAGTACTTC. As protein: CATLDRETQYF. The chain links TRBV21-1 to TRBJ2-5. TRBV21-1 is listed as a pseudogene. This CDR3 is built from 11 residues.

V gene TRBV7-3 combines with J gene TRBJ1-1; D possibly corresponds to TRBD1 (5 bases). V was shortened by 5 bases and J by 0 bases, with 7 bases between the two germline ends. The CDR3 is 13 amino acids. Germline V CDR1 and CDR2: SGHTA, FQGTGA. The CDR3 coding sequence is TGTGCCAGCAGCGCGGGGGTGAACACTGAAGCTTTCTTT. This codes for CASSAGVNTEAFF.

This chain uses TRBV27 with TRBJ2-5; D may be TRBD1 (5 bases). The CDR3 is 16 residues long. V lost 2 bases to trimming and J lost 3 bases, with 16 bases between them. Looked up from germline, CDR1 is MNHEY and CDR2 is SMNVEV (reference sequence). The CDR3 spells CASSLPQSRGEETQYF. For the CDR3, the DNA is TGTGCCAGCAGTTTACCCCAATCTAGGGGTGAAGAGACCCAGTACTTC.

V and J are TRBV11-2 and TRBJ2-3; 13 bases match TRBD2. CDR3 size: 18 residues. The germline gives CDR1 SGHAT, CDR2 FQNNGV. V gave up 5 bases and J gave up 1 base; unmatched junction bases: 9. In DNA, the CDR3 is TGTGCCAGCAGCACCCACACCGGACTAGCGGGAGGCACAGATACGCAGTATTTT. It is translated as CASSTHTGLAGGTDTQYF.

V is TRBV12-3 or TRBV12-4 and J is TRBJ2-1; D gene uncertain. V lost 6 bases, J lost 6 bases, and 18 bases lay in between. The CDR3 spans 15 residues. The CDR3 nucleotides are TGTGCCAGCAGCTCCATGGAATTGACGGGCAATGAGCAGTTCTTC. Residues: CASSSMELTGNEQFF.

This clonotype has a count of ten or more. At one of its ends the junction is not consistent with the germline gene, which may arise from a read error. Here the CDR3 DNA reads TGCGCCAGCAGCTCCGGGACAGGGGGAACTGAAGCTTTCTTT. It is translated as CASSSGTGGTEAFF. This chain uses TRBV7-9 with TRBJ1-1; 11 bases are a match to TRBD1. The CDR3 has 14 residues. CDR1 SEHNR and CDR2 FQNEAQ come from the germline V gene (reference sequence). Combining the CDR3 with reference TRBV7-9 and TRBJ1-1 gives the whole variable domain DTGVSQNPRHKITKRGQNVTFRCDPISEHNRLYWYRQTLGQGPEFLTYFQNEAQLEKSRLLSDRFSAERPKGSFSTLEIQRTEQGDSAMYLCASSSGTGGTEAFFGQGTRLTVV.

This clonotype was recorded a few times. This chain links TRBV20-1 with TRBJ1-6; D remains ambiguous. V lost 5 bases and J lost 7, with 15 bases in between. The length of the CDR3 is 14 residues. Germline CDR1 DFQATT, CDR2 SNEGSKA (reference sequence). The CDR3 loop reads CSARIAGPNSPLHF. As DNA, the CDR3 is TGCAGTGCTCGAATAGCAGGACCAAATTCACCCCTCCACTTT.

V is TRBV20-1 and J is TRBJ1-5; 9 nucleotides align to TRBD1. The germline V gene has CDR1 DFQATT and CDR2 SNEGSKA (reference sequence). This CDR3 has 15 amino acids. With V trimmed by 4 bases and J by 4 bases, 8 bases remained unmatched. The CDR3 nucleotides read TGCAGTGCTAACCCTGGGACAGGGAGGAATCAGCCCCAGCATTTT. Translating it yields CSANPGTGRNQPQHF.

About this clonotype itself: A much bigger clone sits one base away, suggesting this may be a read error. The V and J genes are TRBV28 and TRBJ1-5, with 7 bases that match TRBD1. Per germline, CDR1 MDHEN and CDR2 SYDVKM. This CDR3 contains 12 residues. V gave up 7 bases and J gave up 6 bases; unmatched junction bases: 3. Here the CDR3 DNA reads TGTGCCAGCAACCCAGGGGGTCAGCCCCAGCATTTT. This sequence encodes CASNPGGQPQHF.